The 5 T cell receptor beta chains presented below share a single source sample, sequenced in a study of T and B cells in COVID-19 patients. BIOMED2 TRB-A/B primer pools were used in multiplex TRB PCR. A single record per CDR3 protein comes from TCRdb applying MiXCR to the multiplex PCR reads. Among 20,000 to 25,000 distinct CDR3 sequences listed, around 30% were seen once. TRB was amplified from around 230-520 ng of blood genomic DNA. The sequencing sample was made of blood. All receptors come from a human donor who had recovered from COVID-19.

V and J are TRBV5-1 and TRBJ2-1, with a possible D match to TRBD2 (6 bases). Germline loops: CDR1 SGHRS, CDR2 YFSETQ. V lost 4 bases to trimming and J lost 4 bases, with 12 bases between them. The length of the CDR3 is 14 residues. As DNA, the CDR3 is TGCGCCAGCAGCCTGGAGACTAGTTACAATGAGCAGTTCTTC. Translating gives CASSLETSYNEQFF. The full variable domain, its missing parts supplied by reference TRBV5-1 and TRBJ2-1, is KAGVTQTPRYLIKTRGQQVTLSCSPISGHRSVSWYQQTPGQGLQFLFEYFSETQRNKGNFPGRFSGRQFSNSRSEMNVSTLELGDSALYLCASSLETSYNEQFFGPGTRLTVL.

The genes are TRBV20-1 and TRBJ2-7; D gene unclear. Germline CDR1 DFQATT, CDR2 SNEGSKA (reference sequence). The CDR3 is made up of 13 amino acids. Trimming stripped 2 bases from V and 3 bases from J, with 11 bases between. The CDR3 sequence: CSARSGQFYEQYF. The DNA for the CDR3 is TGCAGTGCTAGAAGTGGGCAGTTCTACGAGCAGTACTTC.

This chain uses TRBV20-1 with TRBJ2-7, with 7 bases aligning to TRBD2. V trimming: 1 base; J trimming: 7 bases; junction bases outside the gene matches: 10. Germline V gene data show CDR1 as DFQATT and CDR2 as SNEGSKA (reference sequence). There are 14 residues in the CDR3. The CDR3 reads CSARAQGGASEQYF. The CDR3 DNA is TGCAGTGCTAGAGCTCAGGGAGGGGCGTCGGAGCAGTACTTC.

This chain connects TRBV5-1 to TRBJ2-5; TRBD1 matches at 8 bases. V trimming: 0 bases; J trimming: 5 bases; junction bases outside the gene matches: 6. The CDR3 consists of 15 residues. Germline V CDR1 and CDR2: SGHRS, YFSETQ. The CDR3 DNA follows: TGCGCCAGCAGCTTGGGGGCAGGGGGCCGGGAGACCCAGTACTTC. Encoded protein: CASSLGAGGRETQYF. Supplemented by reference TRBV5-1 and TRBJ2-5, the full variable domain reads KAGVTQTPRYLIKTRGQQVTLSCSPISGHRSVSWYQQTPGQGLQFLFEYFSETQRNKGNFPGRFSGRQFSNSRSEMNVSTLELGDSALYLCASSLGAGGRETQYFGPGTRLLVL.

The chain employs TRBV7-2 and TRBJ2-1; 12 bases fit TRBD2. The CDR3 is made up of 17 amino acids. V lost 6 bases and J lost 5; bases outside the gene matches: 11. Germline V lookup: CDR1 SGHTA, CDR2 FQGNSA. The CDR3 sequence is CASRPTSGGHINNEQFF. For the CDR3, the DNA is TGTGCCAGCAGACCTACTAGCGGGGGGCACATCAACAATGAGCAGTTCTTC.